This is a list of T cell receptor beta chains from one sample in a study of sequential checkpoint blockade in melanoma. Measured with immunoSEQ multiplex PCR; TCRdb has only the in-frame clones, and not every one. This sample has about 12,000 clones, with less than 75% found just once. The material sequenced was CD8+ T cells sorted from blood (inferred from file names), taken from a patient given nivolumab and ipilimumab in sequence. These receptors originate from a human donor with melanoma. Both conserved end residues are part of each CDR3. The order of the fields is V gene, clone size, J gene, D gene, CDR3 protein, CDR3 DNA. A D gene is named only where the DNA matches it firmly. For some rows the clone size is stated as once, few or many, or as a class when expanded; others skip it.

TRBV15	.	TRBJ2-3	.	CATSSRQERTDTQYF	TGTGCCACCAGCAGTCGACAGGAGAGAACAGATACGCAGTATTTT
TRBV10-3	.	TRBJ2-7	.	CAISEEGPSSYEQYF	TGTGCCATCAGTGAGGAGGGCCCGAGCTCCTACGAGCAGTACTTC
TRBV28	.	TRBJ2-7	TRBD2	CASSFREGQGYEQYF	TGTGCCAGCAGTTTCCGGGAGGGTCAGGGCTACGAGCAGTACTTC
TRBV4-2	few	TRBJ2-1	.	CASSLRFRNEQFF	TGTGCCAGCAGCCTCAGGTTTCGGAATGAGCAGTTCTTC
TRBV4-2	few	TRBJ2-7	TRBD1	CASSQFRDRVIPDEQYF	TGTGCCAGCAGCCAATTCCGGGACAGGGTAATTCCGGACGAGCAGTACTTC
TRBV2	.	TRBJ2-1	TRBD2	CASIRTREGHNEQFF	TGTGCCAGCATTAGAACGCGGGAGGGGCACAATGAGCAGTTCTTC
TRBV9	.	TRBJ2-3	.	CASSGGDLGTQYF	TGTGCCAGCAGCGGTGGGGACTTGGGGACGCAGTATTTT
TRBV19	.	TRBJ2-1	.	CASSTLYNEQFF	TGTGCCAGTAGTACCCTATACAATGAGCAGTTCTTC
TRBV7-9	.	TRBJ2-7	.	CASSLWDTASYEQYF	TGTGCCAGCAGCTTATGGGACACCGCCTCCTACGAGCAGTACTTC
TRBV4-3	.	TRBJ2-1	.	CASSQDFTRYNEQFF	TGCGCCAGCAGCCAAGATTTCACCAGATACAATGAGCAGTTCTTC
TRBV19	few	TRBJ2-3	TRBD1	CASSTTGGLTDTQYF	TGTGCCAGTAGTACTACAGGGGGGCTCACAGATACGCAGTATTTT
TRBV4-1	few	TRBJ2-6	TRBD2	CASSPDRDRASGGSGANVLTF	TGCGCCAGCAGCCCGGACAGGGATCGGGCTAGCGGGGGGTCTGGGGCCAACGTCCTGACTTTC
TRBV29-1	.	TRBJ2-7	.	CSVELAYEQYF	TGCAGCGTTGAACTCGCCTACGAGCAGTACTTC
TRBV4-1	.	TRBJ2-1	.	CASNQGNSGVYEQFF	TGCGCCAGCAACCAGGGCAATTCGGGAGTGTATGAGCAGTTCTTC
TRBV2	.	TRBJ2-7	.	CASSVSEGAVYEQYF	TGTGCCAGCAGTGTATCGGAGGGAGCGGTCTACGAGCAGTACTTC
TRBV27	.	TRBJ1-4	TRBD1	CASSLDPFRDRGEKLFF	TGTGCCAGCAGTTTAGACCCCTTCCGGGACAGGGGAGAAAAACTGTTTTTT
TRBV5-1	.	TRBJ2-7	.	CASSPRVSHEQYF	TGCGCCAGCAGCCCCAGGGTGTCCCACGAGCAGTACTTC
TRBV5-5	.	TRBJ2-7	.	CASSQADQEEDEQYF	TGTGCCAGCAGCCAAGCGGACCAGGAGGAGGACGAGCAGTACTTC
TRBV7-6	once	TRBJ2-7	.	CASSLASNSYEQYF	TGTGCCAGCAGCTTAGCTAGCAACTCCTACGAGCAGTACTTC
TRBV7-9	.	TRBJ2-5	.	CASSLFGETQYF	TGTGCCAGCAGCCTATTCGGGGAGACCCAGTACTTC
TRBV18	.	TRBJ1-2	.	CASSPPTGSGYGYTF	TGTGCCAGCTCACCACCAACGGGTTCGGGCTATGGCTACACCTTC
TRBV10-3	.	TRBJ1-2	.	CAISATGMDGYTF	TGTGCCATCAGTGCGACAGGCATGGATGGCTACACCTTC
TRBV4-3	.	TRBJ1-1	TRBD1	CASSQDRQGFEAFF	TGCGCCAGCAGCCAAGATCGACAGGGGTTTGAAGCTTTCTTT
TRBV7-9	.	TRBJ1-1	TRBD1	CASSLRGTGYPTEAFF	TGTGCCAGCAGCTTAAGGGGGACAGGGTATCCCACTGAAGCTTTCTTT